The source of this T cell receptor (beta chain) is a study of shared clonotypes between healthy human individuals. The assay was immunoSEQ multiplex PCR, and TCRdb's table has in-frame clones only and misses some. The profile covers 2 million to 2.5 million clones, with approximately 96% appearing a single time and approximately 0.13% taken by the ten largest. About this clone: Other DNA sequences within the sample encode an identical CDR3.

This CDR3 has 14 amino acids. Germline values: CDR1 KGHSH, CDR2 LQKENI. V lost 3 bases and J 0 bases, leaving 9 bases between the germline ends. The TCR originated in a man aged 18 to 35 in good health. The sample consisted of naive CD4+ T cells sorted from blood. The subset here: CD45RA+ positively selected. The chain couples TRBV18 to TRBJ2-7, with D perhaps given as TRBD1 or TRBD2 (5 bases each). CDR3 DNA sequence: TGTGCCAGCTCACCGGGACGGAGCTCCTACGAGCAGTACTTC. It encodes CASSPGRSSYEQYF.